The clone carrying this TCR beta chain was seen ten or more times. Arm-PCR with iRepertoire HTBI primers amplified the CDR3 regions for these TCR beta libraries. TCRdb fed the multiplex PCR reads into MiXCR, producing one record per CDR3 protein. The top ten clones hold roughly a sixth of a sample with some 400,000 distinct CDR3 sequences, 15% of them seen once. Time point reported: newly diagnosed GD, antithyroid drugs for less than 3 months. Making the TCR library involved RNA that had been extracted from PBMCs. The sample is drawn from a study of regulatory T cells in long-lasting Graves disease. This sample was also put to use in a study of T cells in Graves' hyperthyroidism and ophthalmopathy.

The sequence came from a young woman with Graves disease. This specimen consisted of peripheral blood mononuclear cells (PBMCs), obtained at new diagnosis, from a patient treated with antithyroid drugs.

Here the CDR3 reads CASRDSLAFYNEQFF. CDR3 bases: TGTGCCAGCAGGGATTCCCTAGCGTTCTACAATGAGCAGTTCTTC. This chain connects TRBV3-1 to TRBJ2-1, with a possible D match to TRBD2 (6 bases). CDR1 and CDR2 (germline): LGHDT, YNNKEL (reference sequence). CDR3 length equals 15 residues. V was pared by 6 bases and J by 3 bases, with 15 bases between.